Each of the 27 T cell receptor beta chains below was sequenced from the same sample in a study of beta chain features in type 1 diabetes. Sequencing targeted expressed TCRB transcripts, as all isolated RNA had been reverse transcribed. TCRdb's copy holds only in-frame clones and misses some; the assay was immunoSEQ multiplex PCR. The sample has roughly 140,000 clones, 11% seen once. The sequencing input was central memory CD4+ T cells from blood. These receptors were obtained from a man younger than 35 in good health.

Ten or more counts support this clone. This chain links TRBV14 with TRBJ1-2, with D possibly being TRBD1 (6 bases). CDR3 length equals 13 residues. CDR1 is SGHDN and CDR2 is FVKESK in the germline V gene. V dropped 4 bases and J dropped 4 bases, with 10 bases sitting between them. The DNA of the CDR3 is TGTGCCAGCAGCCCGGACAGTATCTATGGCTACACCTTC. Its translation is CASSPDSIYGYTF.

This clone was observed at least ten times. Here the CDR3 reads CASSLGASYEQYF. The CDR3, as DNA: TGTGCCAGCAGCTTAGGCGCCTCCTACGAGCAGTACTTC. The rearrangement links TRBV7-9 to TRBJ2-7; no clear D gene. The germline V and J ends were trimmed by 1 base and 0 bases, with 4 bases remaining between them. From germline, CDR1 is SEHNR and CDR2 FQNEAQ (reference sequence). This CDR3 is 13 amino acids long.

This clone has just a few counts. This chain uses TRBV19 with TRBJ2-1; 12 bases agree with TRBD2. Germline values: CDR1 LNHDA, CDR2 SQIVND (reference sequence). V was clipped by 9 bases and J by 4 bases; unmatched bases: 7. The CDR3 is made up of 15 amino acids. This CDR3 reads CASKLAGGKYNEQFF. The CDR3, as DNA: TGTGCCAGCAAGCTAGCGGGGGGGAAATACAATGAGCAGTTCTTC.

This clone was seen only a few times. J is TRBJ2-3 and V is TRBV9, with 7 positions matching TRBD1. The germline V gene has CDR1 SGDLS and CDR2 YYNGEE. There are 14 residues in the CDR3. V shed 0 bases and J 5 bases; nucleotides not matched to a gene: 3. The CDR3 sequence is CASSVVAGGDTQYF. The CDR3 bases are TGTGCCAGCAGCGTAGTGGCAGGGGGAGATACGCAGTATTTT.

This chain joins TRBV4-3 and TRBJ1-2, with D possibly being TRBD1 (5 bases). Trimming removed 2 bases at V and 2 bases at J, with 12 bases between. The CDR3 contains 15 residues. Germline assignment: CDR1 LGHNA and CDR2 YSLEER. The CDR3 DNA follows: TGCGCCAGCAGCCAAAACCGGGGACCGAACTATGGCTACACCTTC. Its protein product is CASSQNRGPNYGYTF.

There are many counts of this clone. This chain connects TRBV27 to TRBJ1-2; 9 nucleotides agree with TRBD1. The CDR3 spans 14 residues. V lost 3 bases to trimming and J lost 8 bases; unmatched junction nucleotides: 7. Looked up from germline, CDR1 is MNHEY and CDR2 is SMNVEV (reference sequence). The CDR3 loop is CASSFAQGAWGYTF. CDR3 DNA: TGTGCCAGCAGTTTTGCACAGGGGGCTTGGGGCTACACCTTC.

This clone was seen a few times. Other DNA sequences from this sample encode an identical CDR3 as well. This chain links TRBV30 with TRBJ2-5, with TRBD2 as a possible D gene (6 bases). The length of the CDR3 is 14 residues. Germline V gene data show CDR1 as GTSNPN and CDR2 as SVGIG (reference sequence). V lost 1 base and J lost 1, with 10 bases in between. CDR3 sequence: CAWSGGGIQETQYF. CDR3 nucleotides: TGTGCCTGGAGTGGTGGGGGGATCCAAGAGACCCAGTACTTC.

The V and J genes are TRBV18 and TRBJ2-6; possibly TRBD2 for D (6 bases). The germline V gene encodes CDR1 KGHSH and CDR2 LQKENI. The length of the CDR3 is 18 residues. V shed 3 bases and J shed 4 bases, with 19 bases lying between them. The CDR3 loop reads CASSPGGAPGNGANVLTF. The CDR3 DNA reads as TGTGCCAGCTCACCCGGGGGAGCCCCCGGGAACGGGGCCAACGTCCTGACTTTC.

CDR3 sequence (DNA): TGTGCCAGCACCCGAGGAAGGAGCGGCAACACAGATACGCAGTATTTT. It specifies CASTRGRSGNTDTQYF. The V and J genes are TRBV13 and TRBJ2-3, with D perhaps TRBD2 (5 bases). Per germline, CDR1 PRHDT and CDR2 FYEKMQ (reference sequence). V shed 7 bases and J shed 2 bases, with 19 bases lying between them. This CDR3 has 16 residues.

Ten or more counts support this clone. CDR3 sequence: CASSLTAEQYF. In nucleotides, the CDR3 is TGTGCCAGCAGCTTGACAGCCGAGCAGTACTTC. The V call is TRBV5-4, the J call TRBJ2-7; D call uncertain. Germline V lookup: CDR1 SGHNT, CDR2 YYREEE (reference sequence). The length of the CDR3 is 11 residues. Trimming cost V 1 base and J 6 bases, with 5 bases left between them.

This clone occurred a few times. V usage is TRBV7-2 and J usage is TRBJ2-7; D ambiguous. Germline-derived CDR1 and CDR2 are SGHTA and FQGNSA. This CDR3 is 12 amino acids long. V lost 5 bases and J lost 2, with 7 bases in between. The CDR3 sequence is CASSRTTYEQYF. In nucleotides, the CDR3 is TGTGCCAGCAGCCGGACGACCTACGAGCAGTACTTC.

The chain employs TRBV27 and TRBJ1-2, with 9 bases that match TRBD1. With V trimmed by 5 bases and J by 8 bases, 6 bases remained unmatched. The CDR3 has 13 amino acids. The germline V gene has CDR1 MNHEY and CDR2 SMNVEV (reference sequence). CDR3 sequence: CASSLGQGAGYTF. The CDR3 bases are TGTGCCAGCAGTCTGGGACAGGGTGCGGGCTACACCTTC.

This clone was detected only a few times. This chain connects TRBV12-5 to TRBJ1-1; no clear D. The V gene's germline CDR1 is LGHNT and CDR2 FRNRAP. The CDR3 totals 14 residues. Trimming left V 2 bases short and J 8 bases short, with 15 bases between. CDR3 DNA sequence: TGTGCTAGTGGTTTGTCGAGTACAAGCCAAGAAGCTTTCTTT. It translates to CASGLSSTSQEAFF.

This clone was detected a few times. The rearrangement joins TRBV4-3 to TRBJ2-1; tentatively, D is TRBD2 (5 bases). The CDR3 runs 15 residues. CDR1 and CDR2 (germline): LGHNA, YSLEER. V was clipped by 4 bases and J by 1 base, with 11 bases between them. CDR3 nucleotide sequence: TGCGCCAGCAGCCTAGGGCTAGCATCCTACAATGAGCAGTTCTTC. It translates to CASSLGLASYNEQFF.

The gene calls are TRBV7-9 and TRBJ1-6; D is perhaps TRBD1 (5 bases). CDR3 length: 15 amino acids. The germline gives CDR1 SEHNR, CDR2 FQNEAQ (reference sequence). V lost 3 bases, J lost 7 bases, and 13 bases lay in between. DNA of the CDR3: TGTGCCAGCAGCTTTGGACATGTAGGAAATTCACCCCTCCACTTT. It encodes CASSFGHVGNSPLHF. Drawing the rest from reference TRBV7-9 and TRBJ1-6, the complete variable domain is DTGVSQNPRHKITKRGQNVTFRCDPISEHNRLYWYRQTLGQGPEFLTYFQNEAQLEKSRLLSDRFSAERPKGSFSTLEIQRTEQGDSAMYLCASSFGHVGNSPLHFGNGTRLTVT.

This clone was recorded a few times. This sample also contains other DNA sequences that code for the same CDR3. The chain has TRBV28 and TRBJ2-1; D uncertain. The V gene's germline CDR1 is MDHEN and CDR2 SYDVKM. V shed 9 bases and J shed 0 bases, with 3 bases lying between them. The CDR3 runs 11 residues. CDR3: CASSSYNEQFF. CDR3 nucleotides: TGTGCCAGTAGCTCCTACAATGAGCAGTTCTTC.

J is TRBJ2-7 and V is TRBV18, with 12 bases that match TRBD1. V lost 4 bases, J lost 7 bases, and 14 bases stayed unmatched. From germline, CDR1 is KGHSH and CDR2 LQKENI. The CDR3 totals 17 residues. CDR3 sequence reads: CASSQAIMGQGAGEQYF. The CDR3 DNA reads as TGTGCCAGCTCACAGGCCATCATGGGACAGGGGGCTGGGGAGCAGTACTTC.

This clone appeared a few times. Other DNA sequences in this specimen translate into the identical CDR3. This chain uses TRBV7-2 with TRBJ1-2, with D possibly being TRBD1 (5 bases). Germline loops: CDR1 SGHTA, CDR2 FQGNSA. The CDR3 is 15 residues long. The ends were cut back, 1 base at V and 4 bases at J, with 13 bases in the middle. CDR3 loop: CASSLDQGAFYGYTF. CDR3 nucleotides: TGTGCCAGCAGCTTAGATCAGGGAGCCTTCTATGGCTACACCTTC.

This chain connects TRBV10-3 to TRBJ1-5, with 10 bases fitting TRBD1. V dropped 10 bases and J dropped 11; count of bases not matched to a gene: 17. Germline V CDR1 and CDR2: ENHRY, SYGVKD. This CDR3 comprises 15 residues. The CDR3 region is CATAGASGTGVTQHF. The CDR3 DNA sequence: TGTGCCACAGCGGGGGCTTCCGGGACAGGGGTAACCCAGCATTTT.

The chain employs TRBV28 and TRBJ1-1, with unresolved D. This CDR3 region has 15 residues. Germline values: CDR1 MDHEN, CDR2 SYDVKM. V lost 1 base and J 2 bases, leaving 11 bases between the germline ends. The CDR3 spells CASSLFSGGNTEAFF. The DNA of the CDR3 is TGTGCCAGCAGTTTATTTTCGGGAGGAAACACTGAAGCTTTCTTT. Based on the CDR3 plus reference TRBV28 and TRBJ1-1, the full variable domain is DVKVTQSSRYLVKRTGEKVFLECVQDMDHENMFWYRQDPGLGLRLIYFSYDVKMKEKGDIPEGYSVSREKKERFSLILESASTNQTSMYLCASSLFSGGNTEAFFGQGTRLTVV.

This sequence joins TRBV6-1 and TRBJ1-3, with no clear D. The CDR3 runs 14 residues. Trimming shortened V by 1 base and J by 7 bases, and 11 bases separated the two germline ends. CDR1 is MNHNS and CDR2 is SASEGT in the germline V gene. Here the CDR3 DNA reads TGTGCCAGCAGTGAAGATGGCAGAGGGAACACCATATATTTT. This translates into CASSEDGRGNTIYF.

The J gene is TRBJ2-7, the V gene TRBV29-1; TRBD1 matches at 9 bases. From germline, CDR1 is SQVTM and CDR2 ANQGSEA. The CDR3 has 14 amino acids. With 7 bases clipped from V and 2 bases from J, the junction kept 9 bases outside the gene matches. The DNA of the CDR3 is TGCAGCGGGCGACCGGGACAGGGAGCCTACGAGCAGTACTTC. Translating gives CSGRPGQGAYEQYF.

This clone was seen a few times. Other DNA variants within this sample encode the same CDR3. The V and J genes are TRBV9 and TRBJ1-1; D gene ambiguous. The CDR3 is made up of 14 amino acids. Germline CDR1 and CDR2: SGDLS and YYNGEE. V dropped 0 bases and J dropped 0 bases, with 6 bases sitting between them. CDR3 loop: CASSVDPLNTEAFF. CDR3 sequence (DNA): TGTGCCAGCAGCGTAGACCCCCTGAACACTGAAGCTTTCTTT.

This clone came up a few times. CDR3 residues: CASSPAQSYEQYF. CDR3 in DNA: TGCGCCAGCAGCCCCGCACAGTCCTACGAGCAGTACTTC. The V and J genes are TRBV5-1 and TRBJ2-7; D is uncertain. Trimming shortened V by 4 bases and J by 1 base, and 9 bases separated the two germline ends. The CDR3 has 13 residues. CDR1 is SGHRS, CDR2 YFSETQ, per germline.

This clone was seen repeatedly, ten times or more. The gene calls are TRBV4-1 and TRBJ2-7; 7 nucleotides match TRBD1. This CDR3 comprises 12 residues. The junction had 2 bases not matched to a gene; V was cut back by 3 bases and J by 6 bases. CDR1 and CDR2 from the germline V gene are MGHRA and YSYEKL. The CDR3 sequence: CASSHDRVEQYF. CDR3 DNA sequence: TGCGCCAGCAGCCACGACAGGGTCGAGCAGTACTTC.

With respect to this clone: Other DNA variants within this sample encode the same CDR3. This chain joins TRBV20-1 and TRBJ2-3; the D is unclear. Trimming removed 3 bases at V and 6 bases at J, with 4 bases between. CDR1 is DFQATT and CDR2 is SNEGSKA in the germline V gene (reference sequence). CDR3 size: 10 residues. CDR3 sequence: CSARGDTQYF. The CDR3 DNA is TGCAGTGCTAGGGGGGATACGCAGTATTTT.

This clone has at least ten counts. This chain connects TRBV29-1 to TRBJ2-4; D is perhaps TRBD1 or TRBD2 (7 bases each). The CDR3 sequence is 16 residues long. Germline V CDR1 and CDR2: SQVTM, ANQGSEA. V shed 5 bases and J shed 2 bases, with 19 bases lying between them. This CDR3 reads CSVQGRGRLSKNIQYF. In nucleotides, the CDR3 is TGCAGCGTTCAAGGGAGGGGGCGTTTATCCAAAAACATTCAGTACTTC.